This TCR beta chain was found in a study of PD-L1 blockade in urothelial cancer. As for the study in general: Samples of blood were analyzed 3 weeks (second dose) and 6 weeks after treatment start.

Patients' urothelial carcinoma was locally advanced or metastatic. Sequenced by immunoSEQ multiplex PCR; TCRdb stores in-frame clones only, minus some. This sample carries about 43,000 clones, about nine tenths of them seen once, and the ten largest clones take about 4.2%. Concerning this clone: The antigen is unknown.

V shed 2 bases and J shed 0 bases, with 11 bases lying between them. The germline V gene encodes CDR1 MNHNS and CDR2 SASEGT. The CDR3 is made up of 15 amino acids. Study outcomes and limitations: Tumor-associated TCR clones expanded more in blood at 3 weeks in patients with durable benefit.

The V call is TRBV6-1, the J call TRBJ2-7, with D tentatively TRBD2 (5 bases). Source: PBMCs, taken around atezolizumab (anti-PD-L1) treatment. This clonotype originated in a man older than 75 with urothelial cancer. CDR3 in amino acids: CASSELAQLSYEQYF. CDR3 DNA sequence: TGTGCCAGCAGTGAATTAGCGCAACTCTCCTACGAGCAGTACTTC.